Shown below are 24 T cell receptor beta chains from a single sample sequenced in a study of CD4 T cells in relation to SARS-CoV-2 and coronaviruses. For these TCRs, the target antigens are not known. Generated by immunoSEQ multiplex PCR, the TCRdb table keeps only in-frame clones and is missing some. The sample shows around 16,000 clones, roughly 80% of them seen only once. Before the COVID-19 pandemic, during about 2010-2018, CD4+ T cells were taken from unexposed donors. Isolation of CD4+ T cells took place after less than 13 days in culture. Sequences were obtained from CD4+ T cells from PBMCs, cultured in vitro. Receptor source: a human donor in good health.

The chain has TRBV6-4 and TRBJ1-6; 8 positions agree with TRBD1. Germline V lookup: CDR1 MRHNA, CDR2 SNTAGT. The CDR3 is made up of 15 amino acids. The ends lost 3 bases at V and 5 bases at J; junction bases unmatched: 3. In DNA form, the CDR3 reads TGTGCCAGCAGTGAGCAGGGGGCCGATAATTCACCCCTCCACTTT. Amino acids: CASSEQGADNSPLHF.

This clone has just a few counts. The gene calls are TRBV19 and TRBJ1-2; 7 bases map to TRBD1. Germline V gene lookup returns CDR1 LNHDA and CDR2 SQIVND (reference sequence). This CDR3 is 14 amino acids long. The trim removed 4 bases at V and 5 bases at J, leaving 7 bases unmatched. CDR3 residues: CASSSATGNYGYTF. The CDR3 DNA sequence: TGTGCCAGTAGTAGCGCGACAGGGAATTATGGCTACACCTTC.

The V gene is TRBV3-1 (or the pseudogene TRBV3-2), the J gene TRBJ1-5, with D hard to call. This CDR3 is 13 amino acids long. V lost 0 bases and J 7 bases, leaving 7 bases between the germline ends. CDR1 LGHDT and CDR2 YNNKEL come from the germline V gene (reference sequence). CDR3 amino acids: CASSQDRGQPQHF. The CDR3 nucleotides read TGTGCCAGCAGCCAAGACAGAGGGCAGCCCCAGCATTTT.

J is TRBJ1-1 and V is TRBV9; 8 bases fit TRBD1. The CDR3 is 14 amino acids. V lost 6 bases, J lost 2 bases, and 6 bases stayed unmatched. Germline V gives CDR1 SGDLS, CDR2 YYNGEE. The CDR3 loop is CASTKGQANTEAFF. The CDR3 DNA follows: TGTGCCAGCACCAAGGGACAGGCCAACACTGAAGCTTTCTTT.

V and J are TRBV6-5 and TRBJ1-1; TRBD1 aligns across 7 bases. Germline CDR1 is MNHEY and CDR2 is SVGAGI. The CDR3 consists of 15 residues. V shed 2 bases and J 3 bases; nucleotides not matched to a gene: 6. The CDR3 DNA follows: TGTGCCAGCAGTTACACCAGGGGGTCTCACACTGAAGCTTTCTTT. Its translation is CASSYTRGSHTEAFF.

The chain recombines TRBV27 with TRBJ2-5; perhaps TRBD2 as D (6 bases). The length of the CDR3 is 13 residues. The germline V and J ends were trimmed by 5 bases and 4 bases, with 11 bases remaining between them. The V gene's germline CDR1 is MNHEY and CDR2 SMNVEV (reference sequence). This CDR3 is CASSTLGRETQYF. The CDR3 nucleotides read TGTGCCAGCAGTACGCTCGGGAGAGAGACCCAGTACTTC.

This clone has a handful of counts. The chain uses TRBV6-1 and TRBJ2-2, with TRBD2 matching over 10 bases. The CDR3 covers 17 residues. Germline V gene lookup returns CDR1 MNHNS and CDR2 SASEGT. Germline trimming cut 4 bases from V and 4 bases from J; bases unmatched to any gene: 9. This CDR3 is CASSVTGTSVLTGELFF. The CDR3 DNA sequence: TGTGCCAGCAGTGTAACCGGGACTAGCGTTCTCACCGGGGAGCTGTTTTTT.

The CDR3 DNA reads TGTGCCACCGCAGGGAGAACAGGGGTTAAGGTAAATCAGCCCCAGCATTTT. It codes for CATAGRTGVKVNQPQHF. The chain has TRBV24-1 and TRBJ1-5, with TRBD1 matching over 7 bases. V shed 9 bases, J shed 4 bases, and the junction held 17 bases outside the gene matches. The CDR3 sequence is 17 residues long. Per the germline V gene, CDR1 is KGHDR and CDR2 is SFDVKD.

This chain joins TRBV11-2 and TRBJ2-7; D may correspond to TRBD1 or TRBD2 (5 bases each). CDR1 and CDR2 from the germline V gene are SGHAT and FQNNGV. The CDR3 runs 18 residues. Trimming stripped 5 bases from V and 1 base from J, with 24 bases between. CDR3: CASSLSPSRDGESYEQYF. The CDR3 nucleotides read TGTGCCAGCAGCCTCTCCCCTTCCCGGGACGGGGAATCCTACGAGCAGTACTTC.

This sequence joins TRBV6-5 and TRBJ1-3; no firm D call. The CDR3 runs to 14 residues. Looked up from germline, CDR1 is MNHEY and CDR2 is SVGAGI. V was clipped by 6 bases and J by 0 bases, with 9 bases between them. CDR3 in DNA: TGTGCCAGCAGAACAGACTACTCTGGAAACACCATATATTTT. It encodes CASRTDYSGNTIYF.

The J gene is TRBJ2-2, the V gene TRBV5-1; 7 bases match TRBD2. CDR3 size: 14 residues. Germline CDR1 SGHRS, CDR2 YFSETQ. The ends lost 5 bases at V and 3 bases at J; junction bases unmatched: 4. In DNA, the CDR3 is TGCGCCAGCAGATCGGGAGGTTACACCGGGGAGCTGTTTTTT. This translates into CASRSGGYTGELFF.

The chain has TRBV29-1 and TRBJ1-5; D is undetermined. V was pared by 6 bases and J by 6 bases, with 18 bases between. The CDR3 sequence is 14 residues long. Germline CDR1 and CDR2: SQVTM and ANQGSEA. This CDR3 is CSVCEGAFGQPQHF. DNA of the CDR3: TGCAGCGTATGCGAGGGCGCGTTCGGTCAGCCCCAGCATTTT.

This chain connects TRBV19 to TRBJ2-7, with D possibly being TRBD2 (6 bases). V shed 3 bases and J shed 6 bases, with 18 bases lying between them. The CDR3 contains 15 residues. The germline V gene encodes CDR1 LNHDA and CDR2 SQIVND (reference sequence). DNA of the CDR3: TGTGCCAGTAGTATTTGGTGGGAGGCTACGGGCGAGCAGTACTTC. It encodes CASSIWWEATGEQYF.

V usage is TRBV5-5 and J usage is TRBJ2-7, with TRBD1 identical over 7 bases. The junction had 6 bases not matched to a gene; V was cut back by 0 bases and J by 0 bases. CDR3 size: 16 residues. The germline gives CDR1 SGHKS, CDR2 YYEKEE (reference sequence). CDR3 in DNA: TGTGCCAGCAGCTTGGGGCCGGACAGGAGCTCCTACGAGCAGTACTTC. Its translation is CASSLGPDRSSYEQYF.

The rearrangement joins TRBV18 to TRBJ1-4; D is unclear. CDR3 size: 15 residues. Germline CDR1 and CDR2: KGHSH and LQKENI. Trimming took off 3 bases at V and 4 bases at J, with 12 bases between the two ends. The chain's CDR3 is CASSPSSIVNEKLFF. CDR3 coding DNA: TGTGCCAGCTCACCCTCGAGTATCGTTAATGAAAAACTGTTTTTT.

This clone showed up just once. The chain joins TRBV3-1 (or the pseudogene TRBV3-2) to TRBJ2-3; 11 bases map to TRBD2. J lost 2 bases, V lost 0 bases, and 10 bases had no gene match. The germline gives CDR1 LGHDT, CDR2 YNNKEL (reference sequence). The CDR3 consists of 19 residues. The CDR3 region is CASSQDTRLAGGATDTQYF. CDR3 nucleotide sequence: TGTGCCAGCAGCCAAGATACTCGGCTAGCGGGAGGTGCCACAGATACGCAGTATTTT.

The CDR3 spells CASSYGTGQETQYF. Here the CDR3 DNA reads TGTGCCAGCAGCTACGGGACAGGGCAGGAGACCCAGTACTTC. This sequence joins TRBV4-2 and TRBJ2-5, with 9 bases identical to TRBD1. The junction had 6 bases not matched to a gene; V was cut back by 5 bases and J by 5 bases. This CDR3 has 14 amino acids. Germline CDR1 reads LGHNA; CDR2 reads YNFKEQ.

The rearrangement joins TRBV2 to TRBJ2-7; TRBD1 agrees at 10 bases. V lost 6 bases, J lost 2 bases, and 10 bases stayed unmatched. Germline V gene data show CDR1 as SNHLY and CDR2 as FYNNEI. This CDR3 has 16 amino acids. The chain's CDR3 is CASRRDPGQGTYEQYF. CDR3 coding DNA: TGTGCCAGCAGAAGGGACCCGGGACAGGGGACCTACGAGCAGTACTTC.

The chain uses TRBV3-1 (or the pseudogene TRBV3-2) and TRBJ2-5; tentative D call: TRBD1 (5 bases). From germline, CDR1 is LGHDT and CDR2 YNNKEL (reference sequence). Deletions cut 0 bases from V and 5 bases from J, with 13 bases between. The CDR3 is 15 amino acids. The CDR3 protein is CASSQDARAEETQYF. The DNA for the CDR3 is TGTGCCAGCAGCCAAGATGCCAGGGCGGAGGAGACCCAGTACTTC.

The genes are TRBV7-9 and TRBJ1-4; D perhaps matches TRBD1 (5 bases). This CDR3 comprises 16 residues. Germline V CDR1 and CDR2: SEHNR, FQNEAQ (reference sequence). V lost 2 bases to trimming and J lost 7 bases, with 17 bases between them. The CDR3 sequence: CASSLSGWRQTEKLFF. The CDR3, as DNA: TGTGCCAGCAGCTTAAGTGGTTGGAGACAGACTGAAAAACTGTTTTTT.

V usage is TRBV7-8 and J usage is TRBJ2-2; no firm D call. The germline V and J ends were trimmed by 1 base and 5 bases, with 2 bases remaining between them. CDR1 is SGHVS, CDR2 FQNEAQ, per germline. The CDR3 runs to 12 residues. The DNA of the CDR3 is TGTGCCAGCAGCTTAGTAACCGGGGAGCTGTTTTTT. Its protein product is CASSLVTGELFF.

J is TRBJ2-5 and V is TRBV24-1, with TRBD2 as a possible D gene (5 bases). The length of the CDR3 is 12 residues. The V and J ends lost 3 bases and 4 bases respectively, with 5 bases between them. Germline V lookup: CDR1 KGHDR, CDR2 SFDVKD. The CDR3 nucleotides read TGTGCCACCAGTGATGAGGGAGAGACCCAGTACTTC. Translated, it gives CATSDEGETQYF.

The DNA of the CDR3 is TGTGCCAGCAGTGGGAACCTGGGCTATGAGCAGTTCTTC. This translates into CASSGNLGYEQFF. V usage is TRBV12-3 or TRBV12-4 and J usage is TRBJ2-1, with D uncertain. V dropped 5 bases and J dropped 8 bases, with 13 bases sitting between them. The length of the CDR3 is 13 residues.

V is TRBV12-3 or TRBV12-4 and J is TRBJ2-1; the D gene is possibly TRBD2 (5 bases). The CDR3 extends over 12 amino acids. Trimming pared 7 bases from V and 10 bases from J, leaving 14 bases between. Written as DNA, the CDR3 is TGTGCCAGCACGGACCGGGAACGGGAGCAGTTCTTC. Translating gives CASTDREREQFF.